A single sample gave rise to the 27 T cell receptor beta chains below, sequenced in a study of molecular identifiers for immune sequencing clone quantification. TCRdb called the PCR reads again in MiXCR, with one record for every CDR3 protein. The table records roughly 40,000 distinct CDR3 sequences, about a quarter of them present only once. Sequenced sample: naive CD8+ T cells from blood, with Jurkat cell RNA spiked in. The subset is: FACS-sorted CD8+CD4-CCR7+CD45RA+ naive T cells. These receptors were collected from a human donor in good health. Some libraries in this study had Jurkat cell RNA spiked in.

This clonotype was counted only a few times. This chain uses TRBV6-2 or TRBV6-3 with TRBJ1-5; D ambiguous. Trimming shortened V by 6 bases and J by 3 bases, and 15 bases separated the two germline ends. Germline V lookup: CDR1 MNHEY, CDR2 SVGEGT. The CDR3 runs to 15 residues. The chain's CDR3 is CASSFGLPHNQPQHF. The DNA for the CDR3 is TGTGCCAGCAGCTTCGGCCTCCCACACAATCAGCCCCAGCATTTT.

The chain is built from TRBV2 and TRBJ1-1, with TRBD1 matching over 9 bases. The CDR3 is 13 amino acids. Per the germline V gene, CDR1 is SNHLY and CDR2 is FYNNEI. Unmatched junction bases numbered 4, after V lost 7 bases and J lost 4 bases. The CDR3 sequence is CASTGQGLTEAFF. CDR3 sequence (DNA): TGTGCCAGCACCGGACAGGGGCTCACTGAAGCTTTCTTT.

In regard to this clonotype: As the CDR3 is not closed by the conserved phenylalanine or tryptophan, this likely results from a read error. J is TRBJ2-7 and V is TRBV7-9; weak D call: TRBD2 (5 bases). The CDR3 is made up of 13 amino acids. The ends were cut back, 3 bases at V and 4 bases at J, with 10 bases in the middle. Germline V gene lookup returns CDR1 SEHNR and CDR2 FQNEAQ (reference sequence). CDR3 sequence (DNA): TGTGCCAGCAGCTTTGCGGACTTTTACGAGCAGTACTCC. Encoded protein: CASSFADFYEQYS.

On this clonotype itself: This clone may be a read error of a much larger clone one base away. V usage is TRBV10-3 and J usage is TRBJ1-1, with D possibly matching TRBD1 (6 bases). The V and J ends lost 2 bases and 1 base respectively, with 11 bases between them. Germline CDR1 and CDR2: ENHRY and SYGVKD. The CDR3 totals 15 residues. The CDR3 coding sequence is TGTGCCATCAGTGAGGTTGGGGGCACGAACACTGAAGCTTTCTTT. Amino acid sequence: CAISEVGGTNTEAFF.

This clonotype has at least ten counts. The chain is built from TRBV5-6 and TRBJ2-7, with 7 bases identical to TRBD1. The CDR3 runs to 14 residues. V shed 0 bases and J 2 bases; nucleotides not matched to a gene: 2. Germline V CDR1 and CDR2: SGHDT, YYEEEE. In nucleotides, the CDR3 is TGTGCCAGCAGCTTGGTTACAGGGGCCTACGAGCAGTACTTC. Its translation: CASSLVTGAYEQYF.

This clonotype was observed a handful of times. A much larger clone lies one base from this, so it may be a read error. The chain employs TRBV6-1 and TRBJ1-5; TRBD1 might be the D (5 bases). The CDR3 covers 16 residues. V shed 9 bases and J shed 2 bases, with 20 bases lying between them. Germline CDR1 is MNHNS and CDR2 is SASEGT. This CDR3 reads CARNRGRVICNQPQHF. CDR3 nucleotides: TGTGCCAGGAACCGGGGCAGGGTTATTTGCAATCAGCCCCAGCATTTT.

There are a few counts of this clonotype. It may be a read error: a sequence one base away is much more abundant. The chain combines TRBV28 with TRBJ2-7; TRBD2 might be the D (6 bases). Germline lookup yields CDR1 MDHEN and CDR2 SYDVKM. This CDR3 region has 16 residues. Trimming shortened V by 6 bases and J by 2 bases, and 20 bases separated the two germline ends. The CDR3, as DNA: TGTGCCAGCAGGCGGTCTTGGGGGACTGGGACCTACGAGCAGTACTTC. It translates to CASRRSWGTGTYEQYF.

In its sample, this clonotype was seen a few times. V and J are TRBV27 and TRBJ2-7; D call uncertain. Trimming removed 0 bases from V and 2 bases from J, with 11 bases in between. Germline-derived CDR1 and CDR2 are MNHEY and SMNVEV (reference sequence). The CDR3 runs to 15 residues. The CDR3 here is CASSLSWTATYEQYF. The CDR3 DNA reads TGTGCCAGCAGTTTATCTTGGACGGCCACCTACGAGCAGTACTTC.

This clonotype was seen a few times. The CDR3 loop is CASSLRQGQYEQYF. The DNA of the CDR3 is TGTGCCAGCAGCTTACGACAGGGTCAGTACGAGCAGTACTTC. This chain joins TRBV11-1 and TRBJ2-7, with 7 positions matching TRBD1. CDR1 and CDR2 (germline): SGHAT, FQDESV (reference sequence). The CDR3 is 14 amino acids. The trim removed 2 bases at V and 4 bases at J, leaving 5 bases unmatched.

Turning to this clonotype: An end of the junction differs from the germline gene, which may be a read error. CDR3 DNA: TGTGCCAGCAGTCTCCGAGCTCTCTTT. Its protein is CASSLRALF. This chain links TRBV27 with TRBJ1-1, with D hard to call. Germline V CDR1 and CDR2: MNHEY, SMNVEV (reference sequence). This CDR3 is 9 amino acids long.

This clonotype was seen many times. CDR3 sequence: CASRLGQGMSYEQYF. The CDR3, as DNA: TGTGCCAGCAGACTAGGACAGGGTATGTCCTACGAGCAGTACTTC. V gene TRBV2 combines with J gene TRBJ2-7; 8 nucleotides agree with TRBD1. CDR1 is SNHLY, CDR2 FYNNEI, per germline. The CDR3 length is 15 residues. The trim removed 6 bases at V and 1 base at J, leaving 8 bases unmatched.

Remarks on this clonotype: An end of the junction differs from the germline gene, which may be a read error. The V and J genes are TRBV7-2 and TRBJ2-7; possibly TRBD2 for D (5 bases). CDR3 length: 14 amino acids. CDR1 SGHTA and CDR2 FQGNSA come from the germline V gene. CDR3 sequence: CARRLAPSGSEPYF. The CDR3 nucleotides are TGTGCCCGCCGCCTAGCTCCCTCCGGCTCCGAGCCGTACTTC.

The chain links TRBV6-2 or TRBV6-3 to TRBJ1-5, with D tentatively TRBD1 (5 bases). The CDR3 length is 15 residues. Germline CDR1 and CDR2: MNHEY and SVGEGT. The ends were cut back, 6 bases at V and 3 bases at J, with 15 bases in the middle. In DNA form, the CDR3 reads TGTGCCAGCAGCTCCCGGGACGAATTCAATCAGCCCCAGCATTTT. Its translation: CASSSRDEFNQPQHF.

This clonotype is labeled as medium-sized. This rearrangement joins TRBV4-1 to TRBJ1-2; a weak D match, TRBD1 (6 bases). Germline V gives CDR1 MGHRA, CDR2 YSYEKL. The CDR3 spans 14 residues. V was cut by 5 bases and J by 3 bases, with 13 bases left in between. CDR3 coding DNA: TGCGCCAGCAGCGTACAGGGAACCCACTATGGCTACACCTTC. This gives the protein CASSVQGTHYGYTF.

This clonotype was counted at least ten times. The chain uses TRBV20-1 and TRBJ2-3; D might be TRBD2 (5 bases). Trimming left V 6 bases short and J 7 bases short, with 17 bases between. Germline V CDR1 and CDR2: DFQATT, SNEGSKA (reference sequence). This CDR3 is built from 13 residues. The CDR3 reads CSAAGGERYTQYF. The CDR3 bases are TGCAGTGCCGCAGGAGGAGAGAGGTATACGCAGTATTTT.

At least ten counts were recorded for this clonotype. The CDR3 DNA follows: TGCAGTGCTAGTATCGGGACGAGCGACAAGGACATTCAGTACTTC. Translating gives CSASIGTSDKDIQYF. The chain combines TRBV20-1 with TRBJ2-4; D possibly uses TRBD1 or TRBD2 (5 bases each). Trimming left V 3 bases short and J 8 bases short, with 20 bases between. The CDR3 contains 15 residues. Germline V CDR1 and CDR2: DFQATT, SNEGSKA (reference sequence).

The chain employs TRBV4-1 and TRBJ1-4; D is unresolved. This CDR3 contains 14 residues. With 0 bases removed from V and 2 bases from J, the gap between germline ends came to 4 bases. Germline assignment: CDR1 MGHRA and CDR2 YSYEKL. The CDR3 spells CASSQEGTNEKLFF. CDR3 sequence (DNA): TGCGCCAGCAGCCAAGAGGGGACTAATGAAAAACTGTTTTTT.

This clonotype was observed many times. The chain uses TRBV28 and TRBJ1-5; unclear D gene. Looked up from germline, CDR1 is MDHEN and CDR2 is SYDVKM. The CDR3 consists of 14 residues. V was shortened by 4 bases and J by 4 bases, with 11 bases between the two germline ends. The CDR3 nucleotides read TGTGCCAGCAGTTCCCGGGTCCCTAATCAGCCCCAGCATTTT. Its translation is CASSSRVPNQPQHF.

This chain uses TRBV4-3 with TRBJ2-7, with D unresolved. The CDR3 consists of 14 residues. Germline V CDR1 and CDR2: LGHNA, YSLEER. V was cut by 1 base and J by 3 bases, with 10 bases left in between. CDR3 DNA: TGCGCCAGCAGCCAAGGGATAGCTGGCTACGAGCAGTACTTC. Amino acid sequence: CASSQGIAGYEQYF.

Note on this clonotype: The CDR3 end shows no conserved phenylalanine or tryptophan, and so a read error is likely. The J gene is TRBJ2-7, the V gene TRBV29-1; no clear D gene. CDR3 size: 14 residues. Germline V CDR1 and CDR2: SQVTM, ANQGSEA. Trimming took off 5 bases at V and 5 bases at J, with 19 bases between the two ends. This CDR3 is CSVIRPVSLNEQYC. The CDR3 nucleotides are TGCAGCGTTATCCGCCCGGTAAGCCTTAACGAGCAGTACTGC.

Only a few counts were recorded for this clonotype. The V call is TRBV14, the J call TRBJ2-1; 7 bases agree with TRBD2. The CDR3 covers 16 residues. CDR1 is SGHDN, CDR2 FVKESK, per germline. V lost 3 bases, J lost 3 bases, and 8 bases stayed unmatched. CDR3 amino acids: CASSHSAGVVYNEQFF. In nucleotides, the CDR3 is TGTGCCAGCAGCCATTCTGCGGGAGTGGTCTACAATGAGCAGTTCTTC. The whole variable domain, remainder taken from reference TRBV14 and TRBJ2-1, is EAGVTQFPSHSVIEKGQTVTLRCDPISGHDNLYWYRRVMGKEIKFLLHFVKESKQDESGMPNNRFLAERTGGTYSTLKVQPAELEDSGVYFCASSHSAGVVYNEQFFGPGTRLTVL.

This clonotype has just a few counts. V usage is TRBV13 and J usage is TRBJ1-1; D is unclear. The CDR3 sequence is 13 residues long. Trimming took off 7 bases at V and 5 bases at J, with 14 bases between the two ends. The germline V gene has CDR1 PRHDT and CDR2 FYEKMQ (reference sequence). The CDR3 bases are TGTGCCAGCACCCCCGTGGCTGTGACTGAAGCTTTCTTT. Translated, it gives CASTPVAVTEAFF. Drawing the rest from reference TRBV13 and TRBJ1-1, the complete variable domain is AAGVIQSPRHLIKEKRETATLKCYPIPRHDTVYWYQQGPGQDPQFLISFYEKMQSDKGSIPDRFSAQQFSDYHSELNMSSLELGDSALYFCASTPVAVTEAFFGQGTRLTVV.

This clonotype showed up just a few times. J is TRBJ2-2 and V is TRBV13; TRBD2 matches at 7 bases. This CDR3 spans 15 amino acids. Trimming at V came to 6 bases and at J to 3 bases, leaving 7 bases not matched to a gene. Germline assignment: CDR1 PRHDT and CDR2 FYEKMQ (reference sequence). This CDR3 is CASSAGVAYTGELFF. The CDR3 nucleotides are TGTGCCAGCAGTGCGGGAGTGGCGTACACCGGGGAGCTGTTTTTT.

This clonotype appeared many times. This chain connects TRBV27 to TRBJ1-5, with 10 bases matching TRBD1. J gave up 5 bases and V 4 bases, and 23 bases lay outside the gene matches. CDR1 is MNHEY and CDR2 is SMNVEV in the germline V gene (reference sequence). The CDR3 extends over 21 amino acids. CDR3 sequence: CASSSLTGGPGAGWLDQPQHF. CDR3 coding DNA: TGTGCCAGCAGTTCCCTGACAGGGGGCCCAGGGGCAGGCTGGCTTGATCAGCCCCAGCATTTT.

There are many counts of this clonotype. This chain uses TRBV12-3 or TRBV12-4 with TRBJ2-5; maybe TRBD1 (6 bases). V lost 1 base, J lost 6 bases, and 15 bases lay in between. The CDR3 contains 15 residues. CDR3 residues: CASSLGQDKRKTQYF. The CDR3 DNA is TGTGCCAGCAGTTTAGGACAGGACAAGAGGAAGACCCAGTACTTC.

In its sample, this clonotype was seen many times. The CDR3 coding sequence is TGTGCCACCAGCAGAACTGATGCCCGTGTTCCCCAGTATTTT. It yields the protein CATSRTDARVPQYF. The chain links TRBV15 to TRBJ2-3; D remains unclear. Deletions cut 2 bases from V and 12 bases from J, with 18 bases between. Germline assignment: CDR1 LNHNV and CDR2 YYDKDF (reference sequence). This CDR3 spans 14 amino acids. Based on the CDR3 plus reference TRBV15 and TRBJ2-3, the full variable domain is DAMVIQNPRYQVTQFGKPVTLSCSQTLNHNVMYWYQQKSSQAPKLLFHYYDKDFNNEADTPDNFQSRRPNTSFCFLDIRSPGLGDTAMYLCATSRTDARVPQYFGPGTRLTVL.

This clonotype was found many times. The DNA of the CDR3 is TGCGCCAGCAGCCAAGAGTGGGCAGGGGTTGAGCAGTTCTTC. Its protein product is CASSQEWAGVEQFF. The chain links TRBV4-3 to TRBJ2-1; possibly TRBD1 for D (6 bases). The CDR3 sequence is 14 residues long. Per the germline V gene, CDR1 is LGHNA and CDR2 is YSLEER. Trimming shortened V by 0 bases and J by 9 bases, and 12 bases separated the two germline ends.